The present T cell receptor (beta chain) was sequenced within a study of patients and donors after allogeneic stem cell transplantation. TCRdb reprocessed the RT-PCR reads with MiXCR, giving one entry per CDR3 protein. The sample shows some 30,000 distinct CDR3 sequences, roughly a third of them seen only once. This clonotype was found many times. Germline values: CDR1 DFQATT, CDR2 SNEGSKA (reference sequence). This CDR3 has 14 amino acids. V lost 0 bases, J lost 6 bases, and 5 bases stayed unmatched. The receptor was derived from a human donor who was either an allogeneic HSCT recipient or a stem cell or donor lymphocyte infusion donor (not recorded which). It is not recorded whose cells these are; they may come from a transplant donor. The sequenced sample was blood, either unsorted or a sorted T cell fraction (not recorded which). This chain connects TRBV20-1 to TRBJ1-5, with TRBD1 matching 7 bases. The CDR3 nucleotides read TGCAGTGCTAGAGATGACAGGGAGAGTCAGCCCCAGCATTTT. The encoded protein is CSARDDRESQPQHF.